This T cell receptor beta chain was retrieved from a study of shared clonotypes between healthy human individuals. General study points: It was only blood that was sampled, and tissue repertoires likely differ.

As to this clone: Its antigen is undetermined.

For each subset, genomic DNA was distributed in equal portions over several immunoSEQ plates. Sorted-subset replicate PCR reactions contained approximately 190 ng DNA, corresponding to roughly 29,000 T cell genomes. Measured with immunoSEQ multiplex PCR; TCRdb has only the in-frame clones, and not every one. The top ten hold 0.13% of the sample, which has 2 million to 2.5 million clones, nearly 97% seen once. The CDR3 loop spans 14 amino acids. The germline gives CDR1 SGHTA, CDR2 FQGNSA. With 3 bases removed from V and 5 bases from J, the gap between germline ends came to 13 bases. The J gene is TRBJ1-2, the V gene TRBV7-2; no firm D call. This TCR came from a man younger than 30 in good health. The sequenced sample consisted of naive CD4+ T cells sorted from blood. The subset denotes: CD45RA+ positively selected. The CDR3 loop is CASSFPSERYGYTF. CDR3 bases: TGTGCCAGCAGCTTTCCGTCCGAGAGATATGGCTACACCTTC.